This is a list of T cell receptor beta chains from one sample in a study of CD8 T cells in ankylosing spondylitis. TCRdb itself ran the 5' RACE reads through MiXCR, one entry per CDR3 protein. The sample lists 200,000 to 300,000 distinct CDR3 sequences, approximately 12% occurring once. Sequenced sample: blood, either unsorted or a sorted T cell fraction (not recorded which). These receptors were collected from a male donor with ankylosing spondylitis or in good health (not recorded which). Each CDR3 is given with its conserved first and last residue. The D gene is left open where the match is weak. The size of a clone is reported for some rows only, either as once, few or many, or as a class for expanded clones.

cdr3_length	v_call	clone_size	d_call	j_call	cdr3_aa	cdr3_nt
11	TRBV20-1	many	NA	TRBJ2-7	CSAIPSDEQYF	TGCAGTGCCATTCCAAGCGACGAGCAGTACTTC
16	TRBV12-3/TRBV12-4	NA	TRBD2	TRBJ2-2	CASSSISGRGTGELFF	TGTGCCAGCAGTTCGATCAGCGGGAGAGGCACCGGGGAGCTGTTTTTT
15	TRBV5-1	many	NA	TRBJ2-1	CASSLDRETGNEQFF	TGCGCCAGCAGCTTGGACAGGGAAACAGGCAATGAGCAGTTCTTC
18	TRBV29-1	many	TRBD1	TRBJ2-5	CSVEELGQGYPNQETQYF	TGCAGCGTTGAAGAACTAGGACAGGGGTACCCTAATCAAGAGACCCAGTACTTC
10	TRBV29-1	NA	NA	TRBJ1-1	CSVGSTEALF	TGCAGCGTTGGGTCCACTGAAGCTCTCTTT
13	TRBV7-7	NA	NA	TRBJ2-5	CASSSRDVETQYF	TGTGCCAGCAGCTCAAGAGATGTTGAGACCCAGTACTTC
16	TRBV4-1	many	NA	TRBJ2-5	CASSPPLGPKAETQYF	TGCGCCAGCAGCCCCCCCCTGGGGCCCAAGGCAGAGACCCAGTACTTC
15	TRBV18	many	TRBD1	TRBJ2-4	CASSAQGHAKNIQYF	TGTGCCAGCTCGGCACAGGGGCACGCCAAAAACATTCAGTACTTC
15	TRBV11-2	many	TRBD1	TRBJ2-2	CASSLKQGITGELFF	TGTGCCAGCAGCTTAAAACAGGGGATAACCGGGGAGCTGTTTTTT
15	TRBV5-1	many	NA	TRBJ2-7	CASSPTPTSSYEQYF	TGCGCCAGCAGCCCCACACCTACATCCTCCTACGAGCAGTACTTC
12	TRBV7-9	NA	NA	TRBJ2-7	CASSLDPREQYF	TGTGCCAGCAGCTTAGACCCCCGGGAGCAGTACTTC
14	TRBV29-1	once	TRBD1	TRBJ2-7	CSVGPGQGIHEQYF	TGCAGCGTTGGTCCGGGACAGGGGATCCACGAGCAGTACTTC
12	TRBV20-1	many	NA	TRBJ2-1	CSARDLSNEQFF	TGCAGTGCTAGAGATCTTAGCAATGAGCAGTTCTTC
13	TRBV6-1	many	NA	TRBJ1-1	CASSAEGDTEAFF	TGTGCCAGCAGTGCTGAGGGCGACACTGAAGCTTTCTTT
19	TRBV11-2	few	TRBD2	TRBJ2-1	CASSLWASSGGMSYNEQFF	TGTGCCAGCAGCTTGTGGGCGTCGAGCGGGGGGATGTCCTACAATGAGCAGTTCTTC